This entry features one T cell receptor (beta chain) sequence. Its antigen is undetermined. The V gene end was trimmed by 5 bases and the J gene end by 2 bases; junction bases not matched to a gene: 5. From germline, CDR1 is SGHTA and CDR2 FQGNSA. CDR3 length: 15 amino acids. Method: immunoSEQ multiplex PCR; TCRdb's copy keeps in-frame clones and lacks some. The sample holds around 34,000 clones, 93% seen once. The data derive from a study of T cells in localized non-small cell lung cancer. Study-wide results and limits: Adjacent uninvolved lung had the highest clonality, suggesting focused antigen responses.

This rearrangement joins TRBV7-2 to TRBJ2-7; 11 bases line up with TRBD2. The sequences come from peripheral blood, collected before any cancer treatment. The receptor comes from a female donor older than 55 with stage I lung adenocarcinoma. CDR3: CASSQGTSGTYEQYF. Written as DNA, the CDR3 is TGTGCCAGCAGCCAGGGGACTAGCGGTACCTACGAGCAGTACTTC.